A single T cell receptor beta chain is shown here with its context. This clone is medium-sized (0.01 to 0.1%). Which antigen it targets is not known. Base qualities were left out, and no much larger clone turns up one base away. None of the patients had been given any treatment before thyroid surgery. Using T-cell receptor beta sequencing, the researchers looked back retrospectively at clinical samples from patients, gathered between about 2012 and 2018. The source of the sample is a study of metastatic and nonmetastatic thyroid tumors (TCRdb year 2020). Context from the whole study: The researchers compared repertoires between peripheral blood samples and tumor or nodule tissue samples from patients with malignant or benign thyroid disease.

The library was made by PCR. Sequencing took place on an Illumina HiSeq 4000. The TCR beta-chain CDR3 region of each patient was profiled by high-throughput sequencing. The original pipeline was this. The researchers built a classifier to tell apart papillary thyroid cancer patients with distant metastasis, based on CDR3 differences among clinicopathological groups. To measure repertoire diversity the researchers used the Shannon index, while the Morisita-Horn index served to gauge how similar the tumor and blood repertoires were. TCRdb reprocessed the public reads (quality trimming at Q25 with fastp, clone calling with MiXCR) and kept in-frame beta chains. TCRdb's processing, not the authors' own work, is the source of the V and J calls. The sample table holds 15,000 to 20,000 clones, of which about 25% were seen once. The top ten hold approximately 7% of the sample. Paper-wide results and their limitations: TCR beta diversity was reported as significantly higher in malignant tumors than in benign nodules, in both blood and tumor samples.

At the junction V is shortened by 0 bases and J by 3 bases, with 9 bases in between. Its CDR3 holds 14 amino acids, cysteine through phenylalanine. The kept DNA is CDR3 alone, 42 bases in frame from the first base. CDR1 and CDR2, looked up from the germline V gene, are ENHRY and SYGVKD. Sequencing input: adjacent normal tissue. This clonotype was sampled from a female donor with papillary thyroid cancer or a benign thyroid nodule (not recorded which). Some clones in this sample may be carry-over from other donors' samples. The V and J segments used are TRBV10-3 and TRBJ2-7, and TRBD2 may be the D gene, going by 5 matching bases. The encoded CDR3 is CAISESRARYEQYF. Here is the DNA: TGTGCCATCAGTGAGTCGAGGGCCCGCTACGAGCAGTACTTC.